Below are 9 T cell receptor beta chains sequenced from a single sample in a study of blood T cell repertoires in COVID-19. Only in-frame clones appear in the TCRdb table, and some are missing; sequencing was by immunoSEQ multiplex PCR. The table shows tens of thousands of clones, with around 83% occurring only once. Sample: peripheral blood. The receptors were sampled from a man between 65 and 85 years old with acute or convalescent COVID-19.

The rearrangement joins TRBV27 to TRBJ2-1, with TRBD2 as a possible D gene (5 bases). CDR3 length equals 13 residues. V lost 5 bases to trimming and J lost 4 bases, with 9 bases between them. Germline V lookup: CDR1 MNHEY, CDR2 SMNVEV (reference sequence). Here the CDR3 DNA reads TGTGCCAGCAGTCCGGGGTATTACAATGAGCAGTTCTTC. This codes for CASSPGYYNEQFF.

The chain joins TRBV18 to TRBJ1-2; D is undetermined. The CDR3 spans 15 residues. Looked up from germline, CDR1 is KGHSH and CDR2 is LQKENI. V was pared by 2 bases and J by 0 bases, with 10 bases between. CDR3 residues: CASSPGTSPNYGYTF. The CDR3 bases are TGTGCCAGCTCACCAGGCACCTCACCTAACTATGGCTACACCTTC. The full variable domain, its missing parts supplied by reference TRBV18 and TRBJ1-2, is NAGVMQNPRHLVRRRGQEARLRCSPMKGHSHVYWYRQLPEEGLKFMVYLQKENIIDESGMPKERFSAEFPKEGPSILRIQQVVRGDSAAYFCASSPGTSPNYGYTFGSGTRLTVV.

The chain recombines TRBV7-9 with TRBJ2-1; the D gene is possibly TRBD2 (5 bases). The length of the CDR3 is 15 residues. V was cut by 2 bases and J by 6 bases, with 14 bases left in between. The germline V gene encodes CDR1 SEHNR and CDR2 FQNEAQ (reference sequence). CDR3 in amino acids: CASSLIYGGLNEQFF. In nucleotides, the CDR3 is TGTGCCAGCAGCTTAATTTATGGCGGGCTCAATGAGCAGTTCTTC.

The chain has TRBV6-5 and TRBJ2-7; the match to TRBD1 covers 9 bases. The junction had 12 bases not matched to a gene; V was cut back by 8 bases and J by 4 bases. This CDR3 has 15 residues. CDR1 is MNHEY, CDR2 SVGAGI, per germline. CDR3 bases: TGTGCCAGCGCTGTCACGGGGGACAGGGTGTACGAGCAGTACTTC. This codes for CASAVTGDRVYEQYF.

The gene calls are TRBV10-1 and TRBJ2-7; D may be TRBD2 (5 bases). With 0 bases removed from V and 6 bases from J, the gap between germline ends came to 9 bases. The germline CDR1 and CDR2 sequences are WNHNN and SYGVQD (reference sequence). The CDR3 totals 13 residues. CDR3 DNA: TGCGCCAGCAGTGAGTCCTTAGGAGGCGAGCAGTACTTC. As protein: CASSESLGGEQYF.

The chain is built from TRBV6-2 or TRBV6-3 and TRBJ2-3; 16 nucleotides agree with TRBD2. With 5 bases clipped from V and 0 bases from J, the junction kept 5 bases outside the gene matches. CDR1 and CDR2 from the germline V gene are MNHEY and SVGEGT. The CDR3 runs 18 residues. CDR3: CASSGTSGRGASTDTQYF. The CDR3 nucleotides read TGTGCCAGCAGTGGGACTAGCGGGAGGGGTGCTAGCACAGATACGCAGTATTTT.

The J gene is TRBJ2-3, the V gene TRBV4-2; D remains ambiguous. There are 14 residues in the CDR3. Trimming left V 4 bases short and J 2 bases short, with 10 bases between. The V gene's germline CDR1 is LGHNA and CDR2 YNFKEQ. The CDR3: CASSLNLLTDTQYF. The CDR3 DNA is TGTGCCAGCAGCCTGAACTTACTCACAGATACGCAGTATTTT.

This sequence joins TRBV3-1 (or the pseudogene TRBV3-2) and TRBJ2-7; 10 positions match TRBD1. In germline, CDR1 is LGHDT, CDR2 YNNKEL (reference sequence). The junction had 7 bases not matched to a gene; V was cut back by 2 bases and J by 6 bases. This CDR3 region has 15 residues. CDR3 residues: CASSQSGTGVGEQYF. CDR3 coding DNA: TGTGCCAGCAGCCAATCCGGGACAGGGGTCGGCGAGCAGTACTTC.

The chain joins TRBV19 to TRBJ2-3; unclear D gene. The CDR3 contains 15 residues. Germline assignment: CDR1 LNHDA and CDR2 SQIVND (reference sequence). V was cut by 6 bases and J by 2 bases, with 15 bases left in between. The CDR3 reads CASSPERLFTDTQYF. CDR3 nucleotides: TGTGCCAGTAGCCCCGAGAGGCTTTTCACAGATACGCAGTATTTT.